This TCR beta chain was captured by sequencing in a study of cytotoxic CD8 clonotypes in ibrutinib-treated CLL (dated by TCRdb to the early 2020s). The study in broad terms: In this cohort, more than 14 patients were treatment-naive and about ten were relapsed/refractory, while around 17 had unmutated IGHV. Partial responses were observed in roughly 25 patients and complete responses in 2; after a median follow-up of roughly 72 months, remission was maintained in 15 or so patients and progression was observed in approximately twelve. Response samples were obtained after a median of approximately twelve months of treatment, with a range of roughly 6 to 36 months. On average, each sample had 255,043 productive templates and approximately 85,000 productive rearrangements. Longitudinal samples were obtainable from about 30% of the 86 participants in the trial. Cryopreserved peripheral blood mononuclear cells were obtained prior to treatment, at the time of response, and at either disease progression or sustained remission. All remission and progressive disease samples were collected while patients were still receiving ibrutinib. The study at large found these results: Public clonotypes were rare and either shrank or stayed stable during treatment, and the rise in clonality at ibrutinib response reflected expansion of private clonotypes. Sampling times were not matched between patients in sustained remission and patients whose disease was progressing, and lymph node repertoires were not examined. At baseline, clonality was higher than in age-matched healthy donors and showed a strong correlation with circulating CD8+ T-cell counts. Clonality increased at ibrutinib response, stayed stable in sustained remission, and fell back toward baseline at progression.

For CDR1 and CDR2, the germline V gene (reference sequence) lists SEHNR and FQNEAQ. Reading from cysteine to phenylalanine, the CDR3 counts 16 amino acids. Only the CDR3 part of the read is kept: 48 bases, read in frame from the first base. V gives up 5 bases and J gives up 6 bases, and the segment between their germline ends measures 21 bases. On a MiSeq, deep resolution sequencing aimed for a depth between 1 in 1 million and 1 in 200,000 T cells, with each clonotype covered roughly 10x on average. The immunoSEQ hsTCRB Kit was used to generate the TCR beta libraries. Processing in the source paper ran as follows. Data were analyzed with ImmunoSEQ Data Assistant and ImmunoSEQ Analyzer, with V, D and J genes assigned per IMGT definitions. Clonality, with values ranging from 0 to 1, was calculated as one minus the normalized Shannon entropy of productive rearrangement frequencies. Only overrepresented clonotypes making up at least 0.05% of the repertoire of each patient were included in the public clonotype analysis. Approximately 13 age-matched healthy donor repertoires from immuneACCESS served as clonality controls. As stored in TCRdb, this immuneACCESS dataset retains in-frame rearrangements with V and J assigned. A fraction of the clones does not appear; measured against another copy, unresolved V genes explain less than half of the discrepancy, and the remainder lacks a known reason. D and trimming come from the DNA, and the V and J calls and clone size come from that table. This sample gives tens of thousands of clones in total; 57% of them show up just once. The leading ten clones occupy approximately 15% of the sample.

The time point label, read with the paper, signifies: about twelve months on ibrutinib. For TCR beta library preparation, roughly 2.2 micrograms of genomic DNA were isolated from cryopreserved PBMCs. Longitudinal blood samples from CLL patients on ibrutinib monotherapy were analyzed using high-throughput TCR beta sequencing. The patients took part in an open-label, single-center phase 2 trial of ibrutinib monotherapy. Worth noting for this clone: What this receptor recognizes is not known. Base qualities are not recorded, but no much larger clone differs from it by a single base.

Here the chain combines TRBV7-9 and TRBJ2-3, with the D gene uncertain. The sequence came from a human donor with chronic lymphocytic leukemia. Here the sequenced sample was PBMCs, taken after 12 months of ibrutinib treatment. DNA sequence: TGTGCCAGCAGCCCTACCACCCCGCGTGGGGTGGATACGCAGTATTTT. Protein translation: CASSPTTPRGVDTQYF.